These T cell receptor beta chains were read from a single sample in a study of cytomegalovirus exposure and HLA in healthy donors. The protocol was immunoSEQ multiplex PCR, while the TCRdb copy is restricted to in-frame clones and leaves out a portion. Of 150,000 to 200,000 clones detected, roughly 85% appear once; the ten largest clones hold roughly 5.8%. The sequencing input was PBMCs. Every receptor here comes from a middle-aged man in good health and CMV-seropositive. Both conserved end residues are part of each CDR3. D genes are given only for firm matches. Only some rows state a clone size, as once, few, many or a class for expanded clones.

d_gene	len	v_gene	abundance	j_gene	CDR3nt	CDR3aa
TRBD1	13	TRBV19	.	TRBJ1-1	TGTGCCAGCGGACAGGGGGGGAACACTGAAGCTTTCTTT	CASGQGGNTEAFF
TRBD2	16	TRBV28	.	TRBJ2-1	TGTGCCAGCAGCGCAGCTAGCGGTGGCTCCTACAATGAGCAGTTCTTC	CASSAASGGSYNEQFF
TRBD2	14	TRBV7-9	.	TRBJ2-3	TGTGCCAGCAGCTCGTGGCGGGAGATGGCTACGCAGTATTTT	CASSSWREMATQYF
TRBD1	12	TRBV28	.	TRBJ1-1	TGTGCCAGCAGGGGACAGGACACTGAAGCTTTCTTT	CASRGQDTEAFF
.	14	TRBV9	once	TRBJ1-1	TGTGCCAGCAGCCCCCAGGGTGCGAACACTGAAGCTTTCTTT	CASSPQGANTEAFF
.	14	TRBV29-1	.	TRBJ1-5	TGCAGCGTTGATACGGGGGTGGGCAATCAGCCCCAGCATTTT	CSVDTGVGNQPQHF
.	12	TRBV27	.	TRBJ2-7	TGTGCCAGCAGTAAACAGGCTGGCGAGCAGTACTTC	CASSKQAGEQYF
TRBD2	17	TRBV28	few	TRBJ2-5	TGTGCCAGCAGTTTGGGATCTAGCGGGAGGGTCCGGGAGACCCAGTACTTC	CASSLGSSGRVRETQYF
.	14	TRBV14	.	TRBJ1-2	TGTGCCAGCCCCACGTTGTGGCAGAACTATGGCTACACCTTC	CASPTLWQNYGYTF
.	12	TRBV11-3	.	TRBJ2-7	TGTGCCAGCAGCCCGAGCGCCTACGAGCAGTACTTC	CASSPSAYEQYF
.	15	TRBV4-2	.	TRBJ1-1	TGTGCCAGCAGCCAAGCCCAGCGAATGAACACTGAAGCTTTCTTT	CASSQAQRMNTEAFF
TRBD2	16	TRBV9	.	TRBJ2-2	TGTGCCAGCAGCGCACAACTAGCGGAGAACACCGGGGAGCTGTTTTTT	CASSAQLAENTGELFF
TRBD1	12	TRBV10-3	.	TRBJ1-4	TGTGCCACGACAGGGGGGAATGAAAAACTGTTTTTT	CATTGGNEKLFF
.	11	TRBV2	.	TRBJ2-1	TGTGCCAGCAGTGCGTACAATGAGCAGTTCTTC	CASSAYNEQFF
.	14	TRBV5-4	.	TRBJ2-4	TGTGCCAGCAGCCCGCCGGGTCGTGAGGACATTCAGTACTTC	CASSPPGREDIQYF
.	13	TRBV10-3	.	TRBJ2-3	TGTGCCATCAGTGATTACAGGGCAGATACGCAGTATTTT	CAISDYRADTQYF
TRBD2	15	TRBV18	.	TRBJ2-5	TGTGCCAGCTCTCTTCTAGCGGGGTCTCTTGAGACCCAGTACTTC	CASSLLAGSLETQYF
.	13	TRBV6-5	.	TRBJ1-2	TGTGCCAGCAGTCCCGACGGGAACTATGGCTACACCTTC	CASSPDGNYGYTF
TRBD1	15	TRBV7-9	few	TRBJ2-3	TGTGCCAGCAGCTCCAACAGGGGCTGGCCAGATACGCAGTATTTT	CASSSNRGWPDTQYF
TRBD2	13	TRBV7-8	.	TRBJ2-3	TGTGCCAGGGCTAGCGGGAGGCAGGATACGCAGTATTTT	CARASGRQDTQYF